This T cell receptor (beta chain) emerged from a study of siplizumab effects on memory and regulatory T cells. A note on this clone: The antigen is undetermined.

Around 9.2 x 10^4 TCR templates underwent assay in every sample. Sequenced by immunoSEQ multiplex PCR; TCRdb stores in-frame clones only, minus some. The sample holds more than 85,000 clones; roughly 90% are singletons and the top ten take 0.85% to 1.3%. CDR1 is MDHEN and CDR2 is SYDVKM in the germline V gene. V lost 3 bases to trimming and J lost 7 bases, with 19 bases between them. There are 15 residues in the CDR3. Study outcomes and limitations: Proliferating CD4+ or CD8+ clones, roughly 80-97% of them, lacked an assignable naive or memory phenotype.

The sequenced material came from CD4+ T cells sorted from blood. The rearrangement uses TRBV28 and TRBJ2-7, with no clear D. This clonotype was obtained from a human donor in good health. The CDR3 sequence: CASSFFPKILREQYF. The CDR3 DNA sequence: TGTGCCAGCAGTTTCTTCCCTAAGATCCTACGAGAGCAGTACTTC.